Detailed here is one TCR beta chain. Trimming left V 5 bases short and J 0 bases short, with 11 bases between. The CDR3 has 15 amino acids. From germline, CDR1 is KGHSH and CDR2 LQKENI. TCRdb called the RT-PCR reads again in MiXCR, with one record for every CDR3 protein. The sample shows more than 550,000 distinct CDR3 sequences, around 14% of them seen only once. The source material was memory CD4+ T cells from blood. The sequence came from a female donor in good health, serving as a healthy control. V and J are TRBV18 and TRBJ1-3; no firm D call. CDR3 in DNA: TGTGCCAGCTCAGCCGACGGGAACTCTGGAAACACCATATATTTT. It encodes CASSADGNSGNTIYF.